Listed here are 7 T cell receptor beta chains from one sample, sequenced in a study of T-cell memory formation after mild COVID-19 (dated by TCRdb to about 2021). Preparation of the library involved 5' RACE. The listed sequencing device is Illumina NovaSeq 6000. TCRdb ran its own pipeline on the public reads, namely fastp trimming at Q25 and MiXCR clone calling, and kept in-frame beta chains. Identical CDR3 proteins give one entry, which carries the most common genes and DNA. The sample has around 200,000 distinct CDR3 sequences on record, more than 25% of them singletons. Together, the top ten hold approximately 10% of the sample. Source material: PBMCs or a T cell subset sorted from them (not recorded which). The receptors here all came from an adult woman who had mild COVID-19 (a few samples of this study predate the infection). The sample titles of this study are shuffled in the database, so cell type and time point are left out; the donor was told from shared clones.

V usage is TRBV12-3 or TRBV12-4 and J usage is TRBJ2-5; D is perhaps TRBD1 (5 bases). The CDR3 sequence is 13 residues long. Deletions cut 6 bases from V and 5 bases from J, with 13 bases between. The CDR3 spells CASSRTPTETQYF. For the CDR3, the DNA is TGTGCCAGCAGCCGGACACCGACGGAGACCCAGTACTTC.

The chain joins TRBV6-1 to TRBJ2-7; D is ambiguous. CDR3 size: 10 residues. Between the trimmed V and J ends, which lost 6 bases and 7 bases, there was a span of 7 bases. Germline V gives CDR1 MNHNS, CDR2 SASEGT. Here the CDR3 reads CASRSVEQYF. As DNA, the CDR3 is TGTGCCAGCAGGTCCGTGGAGCAGTACTTC.

This clonotype occurred many times. The chain joins TRBV6-2 or TRBV6-3 to TRBJ2-7; D is unresolved. Trimming took 5 bases from V and 2 from J, leaving 4 bases between them. This CDR3 contains 11 residues. Germline-derived CDR1 and CDR2 are MNHEY and SVGEGT. In DNA, the CDR3 is TGTGCCAGCAGTCGCGCCTACGAGCAGTACTTC. Translating gives CASSRAYEQYF.

The J gene is TRBJ1-1, the V gene TRBV7-9; D might be TRBD1 (6 bases). V shed 5 bases and J shed 0 bases, with 16 bases lying between them. The CDR3 length is 16 residues. Germline loops: CDR1 SEHNR, CDR2 FQNEAQ (reference sequence). The CDR3 protein is CASSPPGTNLNTEAFF. The CDR3 DNA follows: TGTGCCAGCAGCCCCCCCGGGACAAACTTGAACACTGAAGCTTTCTTT.

V usage is TRBV11-2 and J usage is TRBJ2-5; no definite D call. CDR1 is SGHAT, CDR2 FQNNGV, per germline. V lost 5 bases to trimming and J lost 2 bases, with 12 bases between them. This CDR3 has 14 residues. The CDR3, as DNA: TGTGCCAGCAGCCCACAGCGAGCACAAGAGACCCAGTACTTC. Residues: CASSPQRAQETQYF.

A few counts support this clonotype. This chain connects TRBV20-1 to TRBJ2-1, with D perhaps TRBD1 or TRBD2 (5 bases each). From germline, CDR1 is DFQATT and CDR2 SNEGSKA (reference sequence). V lost 4 bases to trimming and J lost 0 bases, with 10 bases between them. The CDR3 is 14 residues long. The CDR3 here is CSANPGPSYNEQFF. The DNA of the CDR3 is TGCAGTGCTAACCCGGGACCCTCCTACAATGAGCAGTTCTTC.

This clonotype was seen only a few times. The V gene is TRBV6-2 or TRBV6-3, the J gene TRBJ2-1; 10 nucleotides align to TRBD1. The CDR3 sequence is 12 residues long. With 7 bases clipped from V and 10 bases from J, the junction kept 4 bases outside the gene matches. Germline values: CDR1 MNHEY, CDR2 SVGEGT. The CDR3 reads CASTDRGREQFF. CDR3 coding DNA: TGTGCCAGCACTGACAGGGGGCGAGAGCAGTTCTTC.